Listed here are 30 T cell receptor beta chains from one sample, sequenced in a study of human T cells and chemical hapten exposure. Unfractionated whole blood served as the source for total RNA extraction. TCRdb analysed the 5' RACE reads with MiXCR anew, one entry per CDR3 protein. The sample records 95,000 to 120,000 distinct CDR3 sequences, more than 15% being singletons. These receptor sequences come from a human donor in good health.

V usage is TRBV25-1 and J usage is TRBJ2-3; D not resolved. The germline V gene encodes CDR1 MGHDK and CDR2 SYGVNS. This CDR3 has 12 amino acids. V lost 1 base, J lost 9 bases, and 8 bases lay in between. CDR3 coding DNA: TGTGCCAGCAGTGAATTGGGGAACACGCAGTATTTT. Its translation: CASSELGNTQYF.

This clonotype appeared a few times. V usage is TRBV5-1 and J usage is TRBJ1-1; no definite D call. Germline V CDR1 and CDR2: SGHRS, YFSETQ. This CDR3 has 14 residues. V was shortened by 0 bases and J by 3 bases, with 9 bases between the two germline ends. The CDR3 bases are TGCGCCAGCAGCTTGGCGTTAGCGGACACTGAAGCTTTCTTT. It encodes CASSLALADTEAFF.

The chain carries TRBV5-1 and TRBJ2-2; weak D call: TRBD2 (5 bases). V lost 1 base, J lost 0 bases, and 7 bases lay in between. This CDR3 spans 15 amino acids. CDR1 and CDR2 from the germline V gene are SGHRS and YFSETQ. CDR3 coding DNA: TGCGCCAGCAGCTTGATGGACTCGAACACCGGGGAGCTGTTTTTT. Amino acids: CASSLMDSNTGELFF.

This clonotype was seen only a few times. The chain employs TRBV28 and TRBJ1-1, with TRBD1 identical over 7 bases. J was trimmed by 9 bases and V by 6 bases; bases with no gene match: 7. CDR1 and CDR2 (germline): MDHEN, SYDVKM. This CDR3 is built from 12 residues. CDR3: CASRNLQGKAFF. The CDR3 coding sequence is TGTGCCAGCAGAAACTTACAGGGGAAAGCTTTCTTT.

The chain is built from TRBV29-1 and TRBJ1-1; a weak D match, TRBD1 (5 bases). The V end lost 6 bases, the J end lost 0 bases, and 8 bases lay between the germline ends. The CDR3 runs 12 residues. Per germline, CDR1 SQVTM and CDR2 ANQGSEA. CDR3 bases: TGCAGCGTGCAGGGAATGAACACTGAAGCTTTCTTT. This sequence encodes CSVQGMNTEAFF.

This clonotype came up a few times. The chain uses TRBV11-2 and TRBJ2-1; 11 bases match TRBD2. The V gene's germline CDR1 is SGHAT and CDR2 FQNNGV. The CDR3 consists of 15 residues. V dropped 2 bases and J dropped 4; count of bases not matched to a gene: 1. The DNA of the CDR3 is TGTGCCAGCAGCTTAACTAGCGGGAGTTACAATGAGCAGTTCTTC. As protein: CASSLTSGSYNEQFF.

This clonotype occurred a few times. CDR3 region: CASRGSVPEAFF. DNA of the CDR3: TGTGCCTCCCGGGGGAGCGTCCCTGAAGCTTTCTTT. V gene TRBV30 combines with J gene TRBJ1-1; D perhaps matches TRBD1 (5 bases). Trimming left V 7 bases short and J 6 bases short, with 15 bases between. Germline CDR1 and CDR2: GTSNPN and SVGIG (reference sequence). This CDR3 has 12 amino acids.

This clonotype was seen more than once but under ten times. The chain has TRBV7-2 and TRBJ1-5; D is ambiguous. Germline V CDR1 and CDR2: SGHTA, FQGNSA. CDR3 size: 13 residues. Trimming shortened V by 2 bases and J by 5 bases, and 7 bases separated the two germline ends. The DNA for the CDR3 is TGTGCCAGCAGCTTAAATGAGTATCAGCCCCAGCATTTT. Amino acids: CASSLNEYQPQHF.

The rearrangement links TRBV27 to TRBJ1-2; no reliable D call. CDR1 is MNHEY, CDR2 SMNVEV, per germline (reference sequence). The CDR3 is 13 residues long. Trimming cost V 3 bases and J 1 base, with 6 bases left between them. DNA of the CDR3: TGTGCCAGCAGTTTTTCGGATAACTATGGCTACACCTTC. It is translated as CASSFSDNYGYTF.

This clonotype was seen more than once but under ten times. The chain couples TRBV6-5 to TRBJ2-2; TRBD2 is a possible D gene (5 bases). CDR3 size: 15 residues. V was cut by 4 bases and J by 1 base, with 10 bases left in between. Germline CDR1 reads MNHEY; CDR2 reads SVGAGI. This CDR3 is CASSLWTENTGELFF. Here the CDR3 DNA reads TGTGCCAGCAGTTTGTGGACTGAGAACACCGGGGAGCTGTTTTTT.

This clonotype has just a few counts. The chain couples TRBV27 to TRBJ2-3, with 11 bases identical to TRBD2. The length of the CDR3 is 15 residues. Germline-derived CDR1 and CDR2 are MNHEY and SMNVEV (reference sequence). V lost 6 bases to trimming and J lost 6 bases; unmatched junction nucleotides: 8. CDR3 protein: CASSHGTSGSDTQYF. For the CDR3, the DNA is TGTGCCAGCAGCCATGGGACTAGCGGCTCTGATACGCAGTATTTT.

This rearrangement joins TRBV21-1 to TRBJ1-4; no DNA check was done on the table's D call, TRBD1. TRBV21-1 is designated a pseudogene. CDR3 length equals 16 residues. The CDR3 DNA follows: TGTGCCAGCAGCAAACGGGGGACACTAATTAATGAAAAACTGTTTTTT. Translation: CASSKRGTLINEKLFF.

This chain uses TRBV20-1 with TRBJ1-5, with 7 bases that match TRBD1. With V trimmed by 3 bases and J by 4 bases, 9 bases remained unmatched. Looked up from germline, CDR1 is DFQATT and CDR2 is SNEGSKA (reference sequence). The CDR3 extends over 15 amino acids. CDR3 nucleotides: TGCAGTGCTAGGTCCCACAGGGGCCAGAATCAGCCCCAGCATTTT. Amino acid sequence: CSARSHRGQNQPQHF.

This chain links TRBV9 with TRBJ2-3; D possibly matches TRBD1 or TRBD2 (5 bases each). The CDR3 is made up of 15 amino acids. Per germline, CDR1 SGDLS and CDR2 YYNGEE. The ends were cut back, 3 bases at V and 0 bases at J, with 11 bases in the middle. CDR3 protein: CASSGIGASTDTQYF. The CDR3 region has the DNA TGTGCCAGCAGCGGGATCGGGGCCAGCACAGATACGCAGTATTTT.

The chain combines TRBV10-3 with TRBJ2-1; the match to TRBD2 covers 7 bases. Per germline, CDR1 ENHRY and CDR2 SYGVKD. The ends lost 5 bases at V and 6 bases at J; junction bases unmatched: 7. The CDR3 is 14 residues long. The CDR3 nucleotides read TGTGCCATCAGTTTGGGGGGGAGCGCCAATGAGCAGTTCTTC. Its translation is CAISLGGSANEQFF.

The V call is TRBV6-2 or TRBV6-3, the J call TRBJ2-1; 9 nucleotides agree with TRBD2. CDR1 is MNHEY and CDR2 is SVGEGT in the germline V gene. This CDR3 comprises 16 residues. J was trimmed by 3 bases and V by 0 bases; bases with no gene match: 3. CDR3 sequence: CASSYSLAGNYNEQFF. The CDR3 nucleotides are TGTGCCAGCAGTTACTCCCTAGCGGGGAACTACAATGAGCAGTTCTTC.

The chain has TRBV20-1 and TRBJ2-1; 11 positions agree with TRBD2. Germline trimming cut 0 bases from V and 10 bases from J; bases unmatched to any gene: 8. The germline V gene encodes CDR1 DFQATT and CDR2 SNEGSKA (reference sequence). This CDR3 spans 15 amino acids. CDR3 loop: CSARELAGGQGEQFF. CDR3 DNA sequence: TGCAGTGCTAGAGAGCTAGCGGGAGGCCAGGGGGAGCAGTTCTTC.

The rearrangement links TRBV27 to TRBJ1-1; TRBD1 might be the D (5 bases). Per the germline V gene, CDR1 is MNHEY and CDR2 is SMNVEV (reference sequence). CDR3 length: 14 amino acids. Deletions cut 6 bases from V and 4 bases from J, with 15 bases between. The CDR3 sequence: CASRPILRGTEAFF. In DNA form, the CDR3 reads TGTGCCAGCAGGCCCATTTTGAGGGGCACTGAAGCTTTCTTT.

The chain employs TRBV29-1 and TRBJ2-5, with 8 bases lining up with TRBD1. This CDR3 comprises 15 residues. V shed 2 bases, J shed 4 bases, and the junction held 9 bases outside the gene matches. The germline CDR1 and CDR2 sequences are SQVTM and ANQGSEA. DNA for the CDR3: TGCAGCGTTGAATCGGGACAGGCCATCCGAGAGACCCAGTACTTC. Translation gives CSVESGQAIRETQYF.

This clonotype appeared many times. J is TRBJ1-5 and V is TRBV18, with D perhaps TRBD1 (6 bases). CDR1 KGHSH and CDR2 LQKENI come from the germline V gene. This CDR3 has 15 residues. V gave up 3 bases and J gave up 6 bases, with 15 bases separating them. The CDR3 nucleotides are TGTGCCAGCTCACCCTCCAGGGGAGGGGGTCAGCCCCAGCATTTT. This codes for CASSPSRGGGQPQHF.

This clonotype was detected a few times. The rearrangement uses TRBV5-1 and TRBJ2-7; TRBD1 might be the D (6 bases). V was clipped by 2 bases and J by 3 bases, with 12 bases between them. Germline V gene data show CDR1 as SGHRS and CDR2 as YFSETQ. This CDR3 is built from 14 residues. The CDR3 bases are TGCGCCAGCAGCTTTGGAGGACAGCTCTACGAGCAGTACTTC. Translated: CASSFGGQLYEQYF.

The rearrangement links TRBV28 to TRBJ2-3; TRBD1 matches 8 bases. Germline V lookup: CDR1 MDHEN, CDR2 SYDVKM. This CDR3 is built from 15 residues. The V and J ends lost 5 bases and 7 bases, in that order; junction bases with no gene match: 11. This CDR3 reads CASSPGQVGRNTQYF. DNA for the CDR3: TGTGCCAGCAGTCCGGGACAGGTTGGGCGGAATACGCAGTATTTT.

The V and J genes are TRBV10-2 and TRBJ2-3, with 9 bases that match TRBD2. The CDR3 is 15 amino acids. The V segment lost 6 bases and the J segment 1 base; nucleotides outside the gene matches: 5. Germline CDR1 WSHSY, CDR2 SAAADI. DNA of the CDR3: TGCGCCAGCAGCCAAGCGGGAGGCCGCACAGATACGCAGTATTTT. It translates to CASSQAGGRTDTQYF.

The gene calls are TRBV28 and TRBJ2-3; 8 positions match TRBD1. From germline, CDR1 is MDHEN and CDR2 SYDVKM. The CDR3 loop spans 15 amino acids. Losses at the gene ends were 6 bases for V and 2 bases for J; bases not matched to a gene: 7. The CDR3 bases are TGTGCCAGCAGATTTGGGGACAGGACCACAGATACGCAGTATTTT. Its translation is CASRFGDRTTDTQYF.

The V and J genes are TRBV29-1 and TRBJ2-5; D is unresolved. The V gene lost 6 bases and the J gene lost 9 bases, with 23 bases spanning the gap. Per the germline V gene, CDR1 is SQVTM and CDR2 is ANQGSEA. This CDR3 has 14 amino acids. CDR3 DNA sequence: TGCAGCGTAACAGATTTAGTGACCCTTGGGGCCCAGTACTTC. Translation gives CSVTDLVTLGAQYF.

This clonotype turned up a few times. The rearrangement links TRBV6-5 to TRBJ2-1; D unclear. The V and J ends lost 2 bases and 7 bases respectively, with 18 bases between them. Germline V gene sequence: CDR1 MNHEY, CDR2 SVGAGI. This CDR3 contains 16 residues. CDR3 bases: TGTGCCAGCAGTTACGACAACCTTGGAGTAGGGAATGAGCAGTTCTTC. Translation: CASSYDNLGVGNEQFF.

In this sample, this clonotype turned up a few times. The CDR3 DNA sequence: TGTGCCAGCAGCGCCGGGACTAACGACTACAATGAGCAGTTCTTC. Protein sequence: CASSAGTNDYNEQFF. This chain uses TRBV9 with TRBJ2-1, with 7 bases matching TRBD2. CDR1 is SGDLS and CDR2 is YYNGEE in the germline V gene. The CDR3 runs to 15 residues. V was clipped by 3 bases and J by 3 bases; unmatched bases: 6.

This clonotype was recorded at least ten times. The gene calls are TRBV5-1 and TRBJ2-6; D unclear. The V and J ends lost 0 bases and 4 bases respectively, with 17 bases between them. Germline V CDR1 and CDR2: SGHRS, YFSETQ. This CDR3 region has 18 residues. CDR3 protein: CASSLDVVPSPGANVLTF. CDR3 nucleotides: TGCGCCAGCAGCTTGGACGTGGTTCCGTCACCGGGGGCCAACGTCCTGACTTTC.

This clonotype was counted only a few times. This CDR3 reads CASSPGLAGVWSSYEQYF. For the CDR3, the DNA is TGCGCCAGCAGCCCGGGACTAGCGGGAGTTTGGAGCTCCTACGAGCAGTACTTC. The J gene is TRBJ2-7, the V gene TRBV5-1; 14 positions agree with TRBD2. Germline-derived CDR1 and CDR2 are SGHRS and YFSETQ. The trim removed 4 bases at V and 0 bases at J, leaving 9 bases unmatched. This CDR3 spans 18 amino acids. Combining the CDR3 with reference TRBV5-1 and TRBJ2-7 gives the whole variable domain KAGVTQTPRYLIKTRGQQVTLSCSPISGHRSVSWYQQTPGQGLQFLFEYFSETQRNKGNFPGRFSGRQFSNSRSEMNVSTLELGDSALYLCASSPGLAGVWSSYEQYFGPGTRLTVT.

V and J are TRBV27 and TRBJ2-1; D uncertain. CDR1 is MNHEY, CDR2 SMNVEV, per germline (reference sequence). This CDR3 has 13 residues. Between the trimmed V and J ends, which lost 4 bases and 7 bases, there was a span of 11 bases. The CDR3 coding sequence is TGTGCCAGCAGTTGGAAGGGCCTTAATGAGCAGTTCTTC. Its protein is CASSWKGLNEQFF.